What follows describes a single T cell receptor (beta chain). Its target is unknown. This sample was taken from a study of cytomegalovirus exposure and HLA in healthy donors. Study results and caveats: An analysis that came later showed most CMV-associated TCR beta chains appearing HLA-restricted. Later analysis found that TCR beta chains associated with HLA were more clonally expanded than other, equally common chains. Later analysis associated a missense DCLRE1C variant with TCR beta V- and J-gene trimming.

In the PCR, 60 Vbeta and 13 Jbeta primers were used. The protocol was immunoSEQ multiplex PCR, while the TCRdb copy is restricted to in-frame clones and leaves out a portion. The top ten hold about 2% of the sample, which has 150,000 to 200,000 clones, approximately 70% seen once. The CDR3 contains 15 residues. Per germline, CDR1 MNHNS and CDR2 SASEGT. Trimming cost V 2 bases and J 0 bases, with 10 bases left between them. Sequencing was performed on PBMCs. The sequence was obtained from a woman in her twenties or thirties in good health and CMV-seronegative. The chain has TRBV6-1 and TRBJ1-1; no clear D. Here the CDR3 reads CASSEQRGVNTEAFF. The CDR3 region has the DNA TGTGCCAGCAGTGAACAGCGGGGTGTGAACACTGAAGCTTTCTTT.